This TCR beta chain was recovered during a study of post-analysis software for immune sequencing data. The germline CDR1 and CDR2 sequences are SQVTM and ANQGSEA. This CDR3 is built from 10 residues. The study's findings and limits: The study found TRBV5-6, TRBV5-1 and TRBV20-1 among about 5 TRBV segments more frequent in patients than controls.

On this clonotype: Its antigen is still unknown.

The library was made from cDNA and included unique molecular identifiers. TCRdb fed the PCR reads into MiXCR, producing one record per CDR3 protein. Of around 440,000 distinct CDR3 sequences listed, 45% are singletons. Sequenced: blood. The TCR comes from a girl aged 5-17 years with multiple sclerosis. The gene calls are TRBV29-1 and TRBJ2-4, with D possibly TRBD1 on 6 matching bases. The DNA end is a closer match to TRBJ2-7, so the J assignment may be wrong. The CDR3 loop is CSGGDNEQYF. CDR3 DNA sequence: TGCAGCGGAGGGGACAACGAGCAGTACTTC.